This TCR beta chain was sequenced in a study of post-analysis software for immune sequencing data. Broader study findings: Relative to controls, patients with multiple sclerosis showed significantly lower normalized Chao1 diversity. Those samples that were prepared in the same batch co-clustered strongly by F measure. A handful of TRBV segments were significantly more frequent in patients than in controls. TRBV5-6, TRBV5-1 and TRBV20-1 were among these segments.

Details on this clonotype: What it binds is not known.

The CDR3 is 16 amino acids. After removal of 4 bases from V and 3 bases from J, the junction contained 3 bases not matched to a gene. Per germline, CDR1 SGHTA and CDR2 FQGTGA. Sequencing libraries made from TCR beta cDNA carried unique molecular identifiers. It was from about 0.98 to 11 million T cells that some 470,000 cDNA molecules came. TCRdb used MiXCR to reprocess the PCR reads, holding one entry per CDR3 protein. The table has roughly 870,000 distinct CDR3 sequences, 53% seen once. The genes are TRBV7-3 and TRBJ2-5; 15 nucleotides line up with TRBD2. The sample comprised blood. The receptor comes from a girl aged 5-17 years with multiple sclerosis. CDR3 region: CASSYGLAGGEETQYF. The CDR3 coding sequence is TGTGCCAGCAGCTATGGACTAGCGGGAGGGGAAGAGACCCAGTACTTC.